The rows below give T cell receptor beta chains drawn from one sample of a study of T cell changes during pregnancy in multiple sclerosis. Measured with immunoSEQ multiplex PCR; TCRdb has only the in-frame clones, and not every one. The repertoire holds some 69,000 clones, with around 90% as singletons. This specimen was peripheral blood, taken in the second trimester of pregnancy. Receptors were obtained from a female donor in good health, enrolled as a control in a pregnancy study. Both conserved end residues are part of each CDR3. The D gene is left open where the match is weak. A clone size is listed for some rows: how often the clone was seen (once, few, many), or a class if it is expanded.

J	D	size	V	CDR3	DNA
TRBJ2-1	TRBD2	.	TRBV4-2	CASSQVGLAGNNEQFF	TGTGCCAGCAGCCAAGTAGGCCTAGCGGGCAACAATGAGCAGTTCTTC
TRBJ2-2	TRBD1	.	TRBV18	CASSRADQGAPGELFF	TGTGCCAGCTCACGCGCTGATCAGGGGGCGCCCGGGGAGCTGTTTTTT
TRBJ2-7	.	.	TRBV27	CASGIGVYEQYF	TGTGCCAGTGGTATCGGGGTTTACGAGCAGTACTTC
TRBJ2-1	TRBD1	.	TRBV9	CASSLTGNEQFF	TGTGCCAGCAGCCTGACAGGGAATGAGCAGTTCTTC
TRBJ2-7	.	.	TRBV27	CASRTQRGTPDF	TGTGCCAGCCGAACCCAACGGGGGACCCCGGACTTC
TRBJ2-1	TRBD2	.	TRBV6-5	CASSYTSGSYNEQFF	TGTGCCAGCAGCTATACTAGCGGGAGCTACAATGAGCAGTTCTTC
TRBJ2-7	TRBD2	.	TRBV5-1	CASSDWTSGYEQYF	TGCGCCAGCAGCGACTGGACTAGCGGCTACGAGCAGTACTTC
TRBJ2-7	TRBD2	.	TRBV30	CAWTGTSGYEQYF	TGTGCCTGGACCGGGACTAGCGGCTACGAGCAGTACTTC
TRBJ1-1	.	once	TRBV11-2	CASSLEYSNTEAFF	TGTGCCAGCAGCTTAGAGTACTCGAACACTGAAGCTTTCTTT
TRBJ1-2	TRBD1	.	TRBV7-6	CASSPQGAQYGYTF	TGTGCCAGCAGCCCACAGGGGGCCCAATATGGCTACACCTTC
TRBJ2-3	.	.	TRBV10-3	CAMSASTDTQYF	TGTGCCATGAGTGCTAGCACAGATACGCAGTATTTT
TRBJ2-5	.	.	TRBV6-1	CASSDRAGETQYF	TGTGCCAGCAGTGACAGGGCGGGGGAGACCCAGTACTTC
TRBJ2-1	.	.	TRBV19	CASMTNSEQFF	TGTGCCAGTATGACTAACAGTGAGCAGTTCTTC
TRBJ2-7	.	once	TRBV9	CASSGQGLPYEQYF	TGTGCCAGCAGCGGGCAGGGGCTCCCCTACGAGCAGTACTTC
TRBJ2-3	.	.	TRBV28	CASSSLGRSSTDTQYF	TGTGCCAGCAGCTCCCTGGGCAGATCTAGCACAGATACGCAGTATTTT
TRBJ1-3	.	.	TRBV10-3	CAISGQSSGNTIYF	TGTGCCATCAGTGGACAGAGCTCTGGAAACACCATATATTTT
TRBJ2-7	TRBD2	.	TRBV6-1	CASSEGAGGLYEQYF	TGTGCCAGCAGTGAAGGCGCGGGAGGTCTGTACGAGCAGTACTTC
TRBJ2-3	.	.	TRBV5-6	CASSLGRASIADTQYF	TGTGCCAGCAGCCTAGGGCGGGCTAGCATCGCAGATACGCAGTATTTT
TRBJ1-1	TRBD1	.	TRBV5-1	CASSLTGTVNTEAFF	TGCGCCAGCAGCTTGACCGGGACAGTGAACACTGAAGCTTTCTTT
TRBJ1-2	TRBD1	.	TRBV28	CASSPRQGGVYGYTF	TGTGCCAGCAGCCCGCGACAGGGAGGAGTCTATGGCTACACCTTC
TRBJ2-1	TRBD2	.	TRBV6-1	CASTKGTSGVQFF	TGTGCCAGCACTAAAGGGACTAGCGGAGTGCAGTTCTTC
TRBJ2-3	.	.	TRBV5-4	CASSFPPRQGPDTQYF	TGTGCCAGCAGCTTCCCCCCCCGCCAGGGCCCAGATACGCAGTATTTT
TRBJ2-7	TRBD2	.	TRBV9	CASSVDQGLAAYGQYF	TGTGCCAGCAGCGTAGACCAGGGACTAGCGGCCTACGGGCAGTACTTC
TRBJ2-2	TRBD1	once	TRBV11-3	CASSDTRGLFTGELFF	TGTGCCAGCAGCGATACCAGGGGGCTTTTCACCGGGGAGCTGTTTTTT
TRBJ2-3	TRBD2	.	TRBV2	CASRRTSGSADTQYF	TGTGCCAGCCGTAGGACTAGCGGGAGTGCAGATACGCAGTATTTT
TRBJ2-7	TRBD1	.	TRBV6-1	CASSREGALYEQYF	TGTGCCAGCAGTAGAGAGGGGGCCCTCTACGAGCAGTACTTC
TRBJ2-3	.	.	TRBV5-6	CASTDVRVADTQYF	TGTGCCAGCACCGACGTCAGGGTTGCAGATACGCAGTATTTT
TRBJ1-1	.	.	TRBV28	CASSPPTENTEAFF	TGTGCCAGCAGTCCGCCTACAGAGAACACTGAAGCTTTCTTT
TRBJ1-4	TRBD1	.	TRBV29-1	CSVEVFSVGQGDEKLFF	TGCAGCGTCGAAGTCTTTTCCGTGGGACAGGGTGATGAAAAACTGTTTTTT
TRBJ2-3	TRBD2	once	TRBV7-9	CASSLAWGSGRATDTQYF	TGTGCCAGCAGCTTAGCCTGGGGTAGCGGGAGGGCCACAGATACGCAGTATTTT
TRBJ2-7	TRBD2	.	TRBV27	CASSRLAGGRIHYEQYF	TGTGCCAGCAGCCGACTAGCGGGAGGGAGGATTCACTACGAGCAGTACTTC
TRBJ2-3	.	.	TRBV19	CASSPRDWEADTQYF	TGTGCCAGTAGTCCCCGGGACTGGGAGGCAGATACGCAGTATTTT
TRBJ1-1	.	.	TRBV2	CASSEDRVDTEAFF	TGTGCCAGCAGTGAAGACAGGGTGGACACTGAAGCTTTCTTT
TRBJ2-1	TRBD1	.	TRBV28	CASSLYPTGRDPYEQFF	TGTGCCAGCAGTTTATACCCGACAGGGCGAGATCCATATGAGCAGTTCTTC
TRBJ2-7	TRBD1	.	TRBV5-1	CASSLAGTGRLYEQYF	TGCGCCAGCAGCTTGGCCGGGACAGGGCGACTCTACGAGCAGTACTTC
TRBJ2-7	TRBD2	.	TRBV27	CASSYLSGSLTEQYF	TGTGCCAGCAGTTACCTTAGCGGGAGTTTAACCGAGCAGTACTTC
TRBJ1-5	.	.	TRBV6-1	CASMRSGSNQPQHF	TGTGCCAGCATGAGGTCGGGTAGCAATCAGCCCCAGCATTTT
TRBJ2-7	TRBD2	once	TRBV18	CASSLGTTLYEQYF	TGTGCCAGCTCACTCGGGACTACTCTCTACGAGCAGTACTTC
TRBJ2-6	TRBD1	.	TRBV15	CATDGTETSGANVLTF	TGTGCCACCGACGGGACAGAAACATCTGGGGCCAACGTCCTGACTTTC
TRBJ2-5	TRBD2	.	TRBV18	CASSPFPAGAQETQYF	TGTGCCAGCTCACCATTCCCAGCGGGGGCCCAAGAGACCCAGTACTTC
TRBJ2-7	TRBD2	.	TRBV2	CATAKGLAGYEQYF	TGTGCCACAGCTAAGGGACTAGCGGGCTACGAGCAGTACTTC
TRBJ1-1	TRBD1	.	TRBV6-5	CASSYSVEGANTEAFF	TGTGCCAGCAGTTACTCCGTTGAGGGGGCGAACACTGAAGCTTTCTTT
TRBJ1-2	TRBD1	.	TRBV19	CASRPGTGEGYTF	TGTGCCAGTAGACCAGGGACAGGGGAAGGCTACACCTTC
TRBJ2-1	TRBD1	.	TRBV7-6	CASSLGQGGSYNEQFF	TGTGCCAGCAGCTTAGGACAGGGGGGCTCCTACAATGAGCAGTTCTTC
TRBJ1-1	TRBD1	.	TRBV9	CASSVDPTGDTEAFF	TGTGCCAGCAGCGTAGACCCGACAGGGGACACTGAAGCTTTCTTT
TRBJ1-1	.	.	TRBV9	CASSPTWAGSSTEAFF	TGTGCCAGCAGCCCGACGTGGGCAGGGTCGTCCACTGAAGCTTTCTTT
TRBJ2-2	TRBD2	.	TRBV4-2	CASSRVKRGDTGELFF	TGTGCCAGCAGCCGTGTGAAGCGGGGGGACACCGGGGAGCTGTTTTTT
TRBJ2-7	.	.	TRBV9	CASSVGGNSYEQYF	TGTGCCAGCAGCGTAGGCGGAAACTCCTACGAGCAGTACTTC